Sequencing of this TCR beta chain was carried out in a study of identical twins. General study results and limits: Memory repertoires showed no such pattern, whereas abundant cord blood beta clonotypes carried fewer insertions. Conclusions relied on cross-sectional statistical analysis, not following the same donors.

This clonotype was seen only a few times. Antigen: not known. TCRdb passed the 5' RACE reads through MiXCR, listing each CDR3 protein once. Among around 550,000 distinct CDR3 sequences listed, nearly 15% were seen once. The germline V gene has CDR1 SGHRS and CDR2 YFSETQ. Trimming removed 4 bases from V and 4 bases from J; junction bases left unmatched: 4. CDR3 length: 16 amino acids. These data also featured in a second study, about yellow fever vaccine responses in identical twins.

Sequenced input: CD4+ T cells sorted from blood. The chain links TRBV5-1 to TRBJ2-1, with 14 bases matching TRBD2. This sequence originates from a woman aged 18-30 years in good health. The CDR3 DNA is TGCGCCAGCAGCGAAGGGACTAGCGGGGGTTACAATGAGCAGTTCTTC. It is translated as CASSEGTSGGYNEQFF.